The rows below give T cell receptor beta chains drawn from one sample of a study of blood T cell repertoires in COVID-19. Data came from immunoSEQ multiplex PCR; TCRdb stores just in-frame clones and leaves some out. There are roughly 410,000 clones in the sample; 70% to 90% occur only once, and about 2% lies in the top ten. Sequenced sample: peripheral blood. These receptors were collected from an older woman with COVID-19, enrolled during active disease. CDR3s include the opening cysteine and the closing phenylalanine or tryptophan. D genes are given only for firm matches.

d_gene | v_gene | CDR3aa
. | TRBV11-2 | CASSLDPWQGSNEQFF
. | TRBV27 | CASSSLGGSHSNQPQHF
TRBD1 | TRBV4-1 | CASRDRERGNQPQHF
. | TRBV19 | CASSMDRGLWEAFF
. | TRBV6-5 | CASSYRGGQPQHF
. | TRBV19 | CASSIQSSGNTIYF
. | TRBV6-2/TRBV6-3 | CASSPRTGLDGQPQHF
TRBD2 | TRBV28 | CASSPTSGGGYEQYF
TRBD1 | TRBV28 | CASRVGQGAGEQFF
. | TRBV11-3 | CASSVTGNTEAFF
TRBD2 | TRBV6-5 | CASSYGTSGYTGELFF
. | TRBV7-2 | CASSPPGSTPYEQYF
TRBD2 | TRBV2 | CASRTGTSGGEQYF
. | TRBV2 | CASSRYSNQPQHF
TRBD1 | TRBV6-1 | CASREQGATAYNEQFF
. | TRBV19 | CASSIANTGELFF
. | TRBV5-1 | CASSSDNSYEQYF
. | TRBV3-1/TRBV3-2 | CASSQGLGRRDSPLHF
TRBD1 | TRBV15 | CATSSVRDREGYTF
TRBD1 | TRBV7-8 | CASSLLGQGVHSPLHF
. | TRBV5-4 | CASSPWSGGSEAFF
TRBD1 | TRBV13 | CASSLRQGARGTDTQYF
. | TRBV5-4 | CASTEGGVERGEQFF
TRBD1 | TRBV27 | CASSLFSPGQIAGELFF
TRBD1 | TRBV19 | CASSAPGQGGYEQYF
TRBD2 | TRBV27 | CASSTPGGRPDTQYF
. | TRBV5-1 | CASSSQGNEQFF
TRBD1 | TRBV6-5 | CASHRQGVNTEAFF
TRBD1 | TRBV19 | CASSLTGAIPSGNTIYF
. | TRBV7-2 | CASSLDSGRAGNTIYF
. | TRBV28 | CASSLSSPIGAFF
TRBD1 | TRBV24-1 | CATSEGQGANQPQHF
. | TRBV6-5 | CASRTGSRQPQHF
. | TRBV10-3 | CAIRGGMNTEAFF
. | TRBV27 | CASSPPSGAPTDTQYF
TRBD1 | TRBV6-6 | CASSYEGANTEAFF
TRBD1 | TRBV12-3/TRBV12-4 | CATSGTGNQPQHF
TRBD1 | TRBV27 | CASSYRDRWNEKLFF
. | TRBV2 | CASRSQGRAFF
. | TRBV4-1 | CASSQVEGGQGGWYEQYF
. | TRBV3-1/TRBV3-2 | CASSAQGAYGYTF
TRBD1 | TRBV10-1 | CASSLAGGSEAFF
TRBD2 | TRBV7-6 | CASSLAISGGATDTQYF
. | TRBV7-2 | CASSLGAPRTGGVYTF
TRBD1 | TRBV19 | CASSILSGQGRYEQYF
TRBD1 | TRBV5-1 | CASSFGTGGRETQYF
. | TRBV6-5 | CASIGTIGDNSPLHF
TRBD1 | TRBV2 | CASRGRGDYGYTF
. | TRBV11-1 | CASSLAGREQFF
. | TRBV7-9 | CASSSPGQTNTEAFF
TRBD2 | TRBV3-1/TRBV3-2 | CASTRRGAETQYF
TRBD1 | TRBV5-1 | CASSPRTGQEKLFF
. | TRBV5-4 | CASSPSTADPENTIYF